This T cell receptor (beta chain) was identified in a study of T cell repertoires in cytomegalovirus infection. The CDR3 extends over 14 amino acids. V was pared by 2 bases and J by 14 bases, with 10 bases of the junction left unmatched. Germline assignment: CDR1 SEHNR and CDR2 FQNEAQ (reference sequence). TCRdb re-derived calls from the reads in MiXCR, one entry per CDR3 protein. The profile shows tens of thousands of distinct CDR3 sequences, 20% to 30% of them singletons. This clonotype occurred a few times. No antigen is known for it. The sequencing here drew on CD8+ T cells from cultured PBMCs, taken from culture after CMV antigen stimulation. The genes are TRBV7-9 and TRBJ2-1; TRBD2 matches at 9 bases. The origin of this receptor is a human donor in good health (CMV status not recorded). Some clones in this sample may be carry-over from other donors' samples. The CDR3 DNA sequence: TGTGCCAGCAGCTTATTAGGTAGCGGGAGCTCCGAGTTCTTC. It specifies CASSLLGSGSSEFF. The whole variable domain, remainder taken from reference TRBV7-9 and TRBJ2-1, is DTGVSQNPRHKITKRGQNVTFRCDPISEHNRLYWYRQTLGQGPEFLTYFQNEAQLEKSRLLSDRFSAERPKGSFSTLEIQRTEQGDSAMYLCASSLLGSGSSEFFGPGTRLTVL.